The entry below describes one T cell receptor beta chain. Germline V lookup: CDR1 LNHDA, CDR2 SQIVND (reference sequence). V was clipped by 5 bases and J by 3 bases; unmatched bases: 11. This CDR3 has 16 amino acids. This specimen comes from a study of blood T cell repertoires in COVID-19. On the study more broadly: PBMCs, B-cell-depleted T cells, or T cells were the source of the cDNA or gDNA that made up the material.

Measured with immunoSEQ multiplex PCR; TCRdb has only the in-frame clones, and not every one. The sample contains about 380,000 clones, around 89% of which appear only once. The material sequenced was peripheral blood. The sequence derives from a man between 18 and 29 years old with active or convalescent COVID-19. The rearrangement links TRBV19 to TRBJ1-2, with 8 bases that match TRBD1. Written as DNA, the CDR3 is TGTGCCAGTAGTCCCGGGACAGGATACCTACACTATGGCTACACCTTC. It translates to CASSPGTGYLHYGYTF.